Sequencing of this TCR beta chain was carried out in a study of a mutant IDH1 vaccine in newly diagnosed glioma. Study-wide background: Scheduled at week 35, visit V12 preceded visit V13, held at week 47.

Repertoires were generated with immunoSEQ multiplex PCR, while TCRdb's copy carries only in-frame clones and drops some. Of 25,000 to 40,000 clones listed, 65% to 85% were seen once; the top ten hold approximately 8.5%. Worth noting for this clone: What it binds is not known.

Time point: week 35, safety follow-up. The content of each vaccine dose was 300 ug of mutant IDH1 20-mer peptide, and topical imiquimod accompanied it. The CDR3 has 15 amino acids. V was clipped by 3 bases and J by 4 bases; unmatched bases: 6. Germline CDR1 reads SGHAT; CDR2 reads FQNNGV. Sequencing was performed on PBMCs, taken from a glioma patient whose treatment included an IDH1 peptide vaccine. The rearrangement joins TRBV11-2 to TRBJ1-1; 9 bases agree with TRBD1. The source is a woman younger than 45 with glioma. Some clones in this sample may be carry-over from other donors' samples. CDR3 nucleotides: TGTGCCAGCAGCTTTCGGGACAGGGTGTTCACTGAAGCTTTCTTT. Protein product: CASSFRDRVFTEAFF.